These 18 T cell receptor beta chains originate from one sample sequenced in a study of cytomegalovirus exposure and HLA in healthy donors. The PCR employed 60 Vbeta primers together with 13 Jbeta primers. Data came from immunoSEQ multiplex PCR; TCRdb stores just in-frame clones and leaves some out. This table holds about 100,000 clones, roughly four fifths found once. Sequences were obtained from PBMCs. The receptors shown here come from a male donor in good health and CMV-seropositive.

This clone has only a few counts. The CDR3, as DNA: TGCGCCAGTGGCCCGACGACAGGGGCGGATGGGGAGCAGTACTTC. As protein: CASGPTTGADGEQYF. The chain combines TRBV10-1 with TRBJ2-7; 8 bases are a match to TRBD1. This CDR3 comprises 15 residues. CDR1 is WNHNN, CDR2 SYGVQD, per germline (reference sequence). The junction had 17 bases not matched to a gene; V was cut back by 9 bases and J by 7 bases.

The chain has TRBV7-9 and TRBJ2-7, with D tentatively TRBD2 (6 bases). The CDR3 has 14 amino acids. Germline loops: CDR1 SEHNR, CDR2 FQNEAQ (reference sequence). Trimming removed 7 bases at V and 7 bases at J, with 20 bases between. In nucleotides, the CDR3 is TGTGCCAGCAATTTCGGGGGACCCTCCCGGGAGCAGTACTTC. Translated, it gives CASNFGGPSREQYF.

V and J are TRBV7-2 and TRBJ1-1; D is uncertain. The V gene lost 5 bases and the J gene lost 4 bases, with 20 bases spanning the gap. The CDR3 is made up of 16 amino acids. Germline loops: CDR1 SGHTA, CDR2 FQGNSA. The CDR3 DNA sequence: TGTGCCAGCAGCCAGACCCTCGGGGAGGCGGGCACTGAAGCTTTCTTT. Encoded protein: CASSQTLGEAGTEAFF.

Concerning this clone itself: Compared with germline, one end of the junction differs, possibly owing to a read error. This rearrangement joins TRBV28 to TRBJ1-2; 10 positions match TRBD1. The germline V gene has CDR1 MDHEN and CDR2 SYDVKM. CDR3 length: 16 residues. The CDR3 region has the DNA TGTGCCAGCAACCTAAGAAGGGGGGACAGGGGCTATAGCTACACCTTC. Protein: CASNLRRGDRGYSYTF.

The chain has TRBV25-1 and TRBJ2-3; possibly TRBD2 for D (6 bases). The CDR3 sequence is 13 residues long. V gave up 3 bases and J gave up 6 bases, with 10 bases separating them. Germline assignment: CDR1 MGHDK and CDR2 SYGVNS. CDR3: CASSEAGPDTQYF. The CDR3 nucleotides are TGTGCCAGCAGTGAGGCGGGGCCTGATACGCAGTATTTT. The complete variable domain, with remaining parts taken from reference TRBV25-1 and TRBJ2-3, reads EADIYQTPRYLVIGTGKKITLECSQTMGHDKMYWYQQDPGMELHLIHYSYGVNSTEKGDLSSESTVSRIRTEHFPLTLESARPSHTSQYLCASSEAGPDTQYFGPGTRLTVL.

The J gene is TRBJ1-6, the V gene TRBV11-2; no reliable D call. The V end was cut by 5 bases, the J end by 9 bases, with 17 bases between. This CDR3 is built from 15 residues. Looked up from germline, CDR1 is SGHAT and CDR2 is FQNNGV. CDR3 DNA: TGTGCCAGCAGCCCGAGTGGGAGACGCGGTTCACCCCTCCACTTT. It codes for CASSPSGRRGSPLHF. The whole variable domain, filled in from reference TRBV11-2 and TRBJ1-6, reads EAGVAQSPRYKIIEKRQSVAFWCNPISGHATLYWYQQILGQGPKLLIQFQNNGVVDDSQLPKDRFSAERLKGVDSTLKIQPAKLEDSAVYLCASSPSGRRGSPLHFGNGTRLTVT.

Here the CDR3 DNA reads TGTGCCAGCAGCGCGGACGGAGGGGTCACCTACGAGCAGTACTTC. Amino acids: CASSADGGVTYEQYF. The chain carries TRBV7-9 and TRBJ2-7; a possible D gene is TRBD2 (6 bases). V was clipped by 5 bases and J by 2 bases, with 16 bases between them. From germline, CDR1 is SEHNR and CDR2 FQNEAQ (reference sequence). The CDR3 length is 15 residues. The entire variable domain, with the rest obtained from reference TRBV7-9 and TRBJ2-7, is as follows: DTGVSQNPRHKITKRGQNVTFRCDPISEHNRLYWYRQTLGQGPEFLTYFQNEAQLEKSRLLSDRFSAERPKGSFSTLEIQRTEQGDSAMYLCASSADGGVTYEQYFGPGTRLTVT.

The chain couples TRBV5-1 to TRBJ2-5, with D perhaps TRBD1 (7 bases). This CDR3 comprises 14 residues. V was cut by 1 base and J by 4 bases, with 11 bases left in between. CDR1 is SGHRS and CDR2 is YFSETQ in the germline V gene. The CDR3 DNA reads TGCGCCAGCAGCTTGTACAGGGGAGGAGAGACCCAGTACTTC. Translating it yields CASSLYRGGETQYF.

This clone showed up just a few times. The chain employs TRBV5-6 and TRBJ2-1, with 10 bases that match TRBD2. The CDR3 is 16 amino acids. The J segment lost 12 bases and the V segment lost 2 bases, leaving 14 bases of the junction unmatched. Looked up from germline, CDR1 is SGHDT and CDR2 is YYEEEE. CDR3 in DNA: TGTGCCAGCAGCTTTGCTAGCGGGGGCCCCCGGGTGGCGCAGTTCTTC. Translating gives CASSFASGGPRVAQFF.

V usage is TRBV19 and J usage is TRBJ1-5; 10 nucleotides line up with TRBD1. The CDR3 is 16 amino acids. Trimming removed 5 bases from V and 5 bases from J; junction bases left unmatched: 9. CDR1 is LNHDA and CDR2 is SQIVND in the germline V gene (reference sequence). For the CDR3, the DNA is TGTGCCAGTAGTGTCGGGTGGGGGACAGGGGATCAGCCCCAGCATTTT. Translating it yields CASSVGWGTGDQPQHF.

On this clone: The same CDR3 arises from other DNA sequences in this sample as well. The chain is built from TRBV7-3 and TRBJ2-1; the match to TRBD2 covers 7 bases. The CDR3 contains 15 residues. Trimming cost V 5 bases and J 0 bases; bases outside gene matches: 4. Germline CDR1 reads SGHTA; CDR2 reads FQGTGA. CDR3 region: CASSESGASYNEQFF. Written as DNA, the CDR3 is TGTGCCAGCAGCGAGAGCGGGGCCTCCTACAATGAGCAGTTCTTC.

V is TRBV7-6 and J is TRBJ2-7, with TRBD2 matching 12 bases. CDR3 length: 16 amino acids. The germline gives CDR1 SGHVS, CDR2 FNYEAQ. The ends lost 5 bases at V and 3 bases at J; junction bases unmatched: 8. CDR3 protein: CASSTGLAGNHYEQYF. The CDR3 coding sequence is TGTGCCAGCAGCACAGGACTAGCGGGGAACCACTACGAGCAGTACTTC.

This clone was seen more than once but under ten times. The gene calls are TRBV6-5 and TRBJ1-6; D is ambiguous. Per germline, CDR1 MNHEY and CDR2 SVGAGI. The CDR3 runs to 13 residues. Trimming took 6 bases from V and 9 from J, leaving 12 bases between them. The CDR3 DNA follows: TGTGCCAGCAGCGACGGAGAAAGTTCACCCCTCCACTTT. Translation gives CASSDGESSPLHF.

V and J are TRBV27 and TRBJ1-1; D is possibly TRBD1 (6 bases). Trimming cost V 6 bases and J 3 bases, with 17 bases left between them. This CDR3 is built from 15 residues. Looked up from germline, CDR1 is MNHEY and CDR2 is SMNVEV (reference sequence). CDR3 in DNA: TGTGCCAGCAGATCCCCGGGAGGGGGGGACACTGAAGCTTTCTTT. Encoded protein: CASRSPGGGDTEAFF.

The chain combines TRBV29-1 with TRBJ1-4; TRBD1 matches 7 bases. This CDR3 spans 13 amino acids. Germline V gene sequence: CDR1 SQVTM, CDR2 ANQGSEA. V lost 4 bases to trimming and J lost 8 bases; unmatched junction nucleotides: 7. The CDR3 is CSVGPGGREKLFF. The DNA for the CDR3 is TGCAGCGTTGGACCAGGGGGTAGGGAAAAACTGTTTTTT.

The J gene is TRBJ1-5, the V gene TRBV30; D not resolved. CDR1 and CDR2 (germline): GTSNPN, SVGIG (reference sequence). The CDR3 consists of 13 residues. In DNA form, the CDR3 reads TGTGCAGAGTCAAAGGGAGGAGGTCAGCCCCAGCATTTT. Its translation: CAESKGGGQPQHF.

CDR3 nucleotide sequence: TGCGCCAGTACGGGACAATGCAATCAGCCCCAGCATTTT. Residues: CASTGQCNQPQHF. This chain joins TRBV10-1 and TRBJ1-5; TRBD1 is a possible D gene (6 bases). Germline values: CDR1 WNHNN, CDR2 SYGVQD (reference sequence). This CDR3 spans 13 amino acids. V lost 9 bases, J lost 2 bases, and 11 bases lay in between.

The chain carries TRBV7-2 and TRBJ2-1; weak D call: TRBD1 (5 bases). V was pared by 1 base and J by 8 bases, with 15 bases between. Germline CDR1 SGHTA, CDR2 FQGNSA. CDR3 size: 15 residues. CDR3 protein: CASSLGRGSGYEQFF. CDR3 DNA sequence: TGTGCCAGCAGCTTAGGAAGGGGCTCCGGATATGAGCAGTTCTTC.